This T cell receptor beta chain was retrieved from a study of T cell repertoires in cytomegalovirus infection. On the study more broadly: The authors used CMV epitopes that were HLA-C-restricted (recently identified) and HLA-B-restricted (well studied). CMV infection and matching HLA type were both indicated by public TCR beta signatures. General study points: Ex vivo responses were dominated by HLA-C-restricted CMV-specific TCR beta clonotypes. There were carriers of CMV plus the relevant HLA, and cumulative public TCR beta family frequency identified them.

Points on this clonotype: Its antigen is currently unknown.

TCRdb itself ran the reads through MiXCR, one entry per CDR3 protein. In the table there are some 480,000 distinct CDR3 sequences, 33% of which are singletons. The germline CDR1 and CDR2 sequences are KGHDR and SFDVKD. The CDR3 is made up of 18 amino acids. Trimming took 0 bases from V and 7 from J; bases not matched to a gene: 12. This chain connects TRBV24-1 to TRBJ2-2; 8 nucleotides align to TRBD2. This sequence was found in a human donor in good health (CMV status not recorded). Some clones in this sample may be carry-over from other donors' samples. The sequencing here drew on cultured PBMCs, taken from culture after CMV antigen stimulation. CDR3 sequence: CATSDLRASGSTIGELFF. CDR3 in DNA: TGTGCCACCAGTGATTTGCGAGCAAGCGGGAGTACTATCGGGGAGCTGTTTTTT.